The 30 T cell receptor beta chains presented below share a single source sample, sequenced in a study of vaccination and CD4 T cells after COVID-19. The antigens these receptors bind are not known. Scientists ran DNA taken from cultured CD4+ T cells through the Oncomine TCR Beta short-read assay for sequencing. TCRdb called the PCR reads again in MiXCR, with one record for every CDR3 protein. The sample has some 15,000 distinct CDR3 sequences; about 39% are singletons. Treatment meaning: roughly 10-day PBMC culture with coronavirus spike peptide pools or control peptides (ViraFEST assay). The material was CD4+ T cells from blood, cultured in vitro, obtained before SARS-CoV-2 vaccination. These receptors were taken from a human donor who had recovered from COVID-19.

This clonotype appeared a few times. V is TRBV11-3 and J is TRBJ1-2; D is perhaps TRBD1 (6 bases). Trimming shortened V by 8 bases and J by 6 bases, and 13 bases separated the two germline ends. Germline CDR1 and CDR2: SGHNT and YENEEA. The CDR3 has 12 residues. CDR3 DNA: TGTGCCAGCTCGCGGACAGACGATGGCTACACCTTC. Its protein is CASSRTDDGYTF.

This clonotype ranks as medium-sized. The chain couples TRBV20-1 to TRBJ1-2; D gene ambiguous. Germline loops: CDR1 DFQATT, CDR2 SNEGSKA (reference sequence). This CDR3 comprises 13 residues. V was shortened by 1 base and J by 9 bases, with 15 bases between the two germline ends. The CDR3 loop reads CSARAFMDGSYTF. The CDR3 DNA sequence: TGCAGTGCTAGAGCCTTCATGGACGGGAGCTACACCTTC.

The chain couples TRBV7-9 to TRBJ2-2; tentatively, D is TRBD1 (6 bases). V lost 3 bases and J 6 bases, leaving 8 bases between the germline ends. CDR3 length equals 13 residues. Germline V gene sequence: CDR1 SEHNR, CDR2 FQNEAQ (reference sequence). The CDR3 spells CASSLNRAGELFF. The CDR3 coding sequence is TGTGCCAGCAGCTTGAACAGGGCCGGGGAGCTGTTTTTT.

Points on this clonotype: The junction departs from germline at one end; a sequencing error may be responsible. This chain joins TRBV6-1 and TRBJ2-2; TRBD1 is a possible D gene (6 bases). The CDR3 covers 14 residues. Germline V gene data show CDR1 as MNHNS and CDR2 as SASEGT. This CDR3 reads CASSHRVRHRGAVF. Here the CDR3 DNA reads TGTGCCAGCAGCCACAGGGTTAGGCACCGGGGAGCTGTTTTT.

J is TRBJ2-7 and V is TRBV18; D gene unclear. Germline loops: CDR1 KGHSH, CDR2 LQKENI. The CDR3 has 15 residues. Trimming removed 3 bases from V and 3 bases from J, with 15 bases in between. CDR3 protein: CASSPLSTASYEQYF. In nucleotides, the CDR3 is TGTGCCAGCTCACCCCTCAGCACAGCGAGCTACGAGCAGTACTTC.

V gene TRBV10-3 combines with J gene TRBJ2-7, with 8 bases that match TRBD2. The germline CDR1 and CDR2 sequences are ENHRY and SYGVKD. The CDR3 consists of 16 residues. J was trimmed by 5 bases and V by 6 bases; bases with no gene match: 15. CDR3 sequence (DNA): TGTGCCATCAGCGGCTCCCAAGCGGGAGTCGGGAACGAGCAGTACTTC. It encodes CAISGSQAGVGNEQYF.

This clonotype was detected only a few times. V usage is TRBV6-2 or TRBV6-3 and J usage is TRBJ1-1; D remains ambiguous. The CDR3 has 13 residues. The V end was cut by 6 bases, the J end by 4 bases, with 12 bases between. Per germline, CDR1 MNHEY and CDR2 SVGEGT. The chain's CDR3 is CASRAGVFTEAFF. The CDR3 DNA follows: TGTGCCAGCAGGGCCGGGGTATTCACTGAAGCTTTCTTT.

This clonotype occurred a few times. The chain is built from TRBV20-1 and TRBJ2-1, with D perhaps matching TRBD2 (5 bases). The CDR3 consists of 17 residues. V was clipped by 6 bases and J by 3 bases, with 24 bases between them. Germline lookup yields CDR1 DFQATT and CDR2 SNEGSKA (reference sequence). The CDR3 here is CSATPVRRASGYNEQFF. The CDR3 DNA reads as TGCAGTGCGACACCCGTCAGGCGGGCTTCGGGCTACAATGAGCAGTTCTTC.

The chain has TRBV5-5 and TRBJ2-1; 9 nucleotides agree with TRBD2. The CDR3 consists of 15 residues. The germline V gene encodes CDR1 SGHKS and CDR2 YYEKEE (reference sequence). Unmatched junction bases numbered 6, after V lost 4 bases and J lost 4 bases. The CDR3, as DNA: TGTGCCAGCAGCGAAGCGGGGGGAATATACAATGAGCAGTTCTTC. Translating it yields CASSEAGGIYNEQFF.

The V call is TRBV12-3 or TRBV12-4, the J call TRBJ1-5; D is undetermined. The length of the CDR3 is 13 residues. The V end lost 8 bases, the J end lost 4 bases, and 12 bases lay between the germline ends. The CDR3 bases are TGTGCCAGCGCAATAGCGGGGAATCAGCCCCAGCATTTT. Translating gives CASAIAGNQPQHF.

The J gene is TRBJ2-1, the V gene TRBV20-1, with D possibly being TRBD1 or TRBD2 (5 bases each). CDR3 size: 14 residues. V was pared by 1 base and J by 6 bases, with 13 bases between. Germline-derived CDR1 and CDR2 are DFQATT and SNEGSKA (reference sequence). The CDR3 DNA follows: TGCAGTGCTAGAGGAGGGGAAGGTCTCAATGAGCAGTTCTTC. Its protein product is CSARGGEGLNEQFF.

The chain carries TRBV19 and TRBJ1-6; 8 positions agree with TRBD1. The V and J ends lost 9 bases and 3 bases, in that order; junction bases with no gene match: 7. The CDR3 contains 15 residues. Germline V gene data show CDR1 as LNHDA and CDR2 as SQIVND (reference sequence). CDR3 in DNA: TGTGCCAGCAATCCGGGACAGGTCTATAATTCACCCCTCCACTTT. Its protein product is CASNPGQVYNSPLHF. Together with reference TRBV19 and TRBJ1-6, the CDR3 gives the full variable domain: DGGITQSPKYLFRKEGQNVTLSCEQNLNHDAMYWYRQDPGQGLRLIYYSQIVNDFQKGDIAEGYSVSREKKESFPLTVTSAQKNPTAFYLCASNPGQVYNSPLHFGNGTRLTVT.

J is TRBJ1-1 and V is TRBV7-9; a weak D match, TRBD1 (6 bases). The CDR3 has 13 amino acids. CDR1 and CDR2 from the germline V gene are SEHNR and FQNEAQ (reference sequence). The germline V and J ends were trimmed by 1 base and 7 bases, with 10 bases remaining between them. The CDR3 sequence is CASSLDMTGEAFF. The CDR3 bases are TGTGCCAGCAGCTTAGATATGACAGGTGAAGCTTTCTTT.

This chain links TRBV14 with TRBJ1-2; D not certain. Looked up from germline, CDR1 is SGHDN and CDR2 is FVKESK. This CDR3 contains 13 residues. The V end lost 0 bases, the J end lost 6 bases, and 8 bases lay between the germline ends. The CDR3 reads CASSQDYSHGYTF. The CDR3 bases are TGTGCCAGCAGCCAAGATTACAGTCATGGCTACACCTTC. Based on the CDR3 plus reference TRBV14 and TRBJ1-2, the full variable domain is EAGVTQFPSHSVIEKGQTVTLRCDPISGHDNLYWYRRVMGKEIKFLLHFVKESKQDESGMPNNRFLAERTGGTYSTLKVQPAELEDSGVYFCASSQDYSHGYTFGSGTRLTVV.

This chain uses TRBV24-1 with TRBJ1-5; D is uncertain. Between the trimmed V and J ends, which lost 4 bases and 7 bases, there was a span of 13 bases. This CDR3 spans 14 amino acids. Germline V gives CDR1 KGHDR, CDR2 SFDVKD. As DNA, the CDR3 is TGTGCCACCAGTGACCCCAAGGAAAGGCAGCCCCAGCATTTT. It specifies CATSDPKERQPQHF.

There are a few counts of this clonotype. The chain recombines TRBV2 with TRBJ2-3; D remains ambiguous. This CDR3 spans 15 amino acids. V lost 2 bases to trimming and J lost 6 bases, with 15 bases between them. Germline V lookup: CDR1 SNHLY, CDR2 FYNNEI. The CDR3 loop is CASSEWGRNVDTQYF. In DNA, the CDR3 is TGTGCCAGCAGTGAATGGGGTAGAAACGTGGATACGCAGTATTTT.

The chain employs TRBV11-3 and TRBJ2-5; 9 nucleotides match TRBD2. Looked up from germline, CDR1 is SGHNT and CDR2 is YENEEA. V trimming: 3 bases; J trimming: 1 base; junction bases outside the gene matches: 3. The CDR3 covers 15 residues. In DNA, the CDR3 is TGTGCCAGCAGCTTGGGCGGGGGGGTCCAAGAGACCCAGTACTTC. The encoded protein is CASSLGGGVQETQYF.

J is TRBJ2-3 and V is TRBV20-1; possibly TRBD2 for D (5 bases). Per germline, CDR1 DFQATT and CDR2 SNEGSKA (reference sequence). The CDR3 is made up of 15 amino acids. Trimming removed 0 bases from V and 4 bases from J, with 14 bases in between. This chain's CDR3 is CSARDDGNVADTQYF. CDR3 sequence (DNA): TGCAGTGCTAGAGATGACGGGAATGTCGCAGATACGCAGTATTTT.

V usage is TRBV7-6 and J usage is TRBJ2-1, with unresolved D. Germline V lookup: CDR1 SGHVS, CDR2 FNYEAQ. Trimming cost V 2 bases and J 12 bases, with 14 bases left between them. CDR3 length: 13 residues. In DNA, the CDR3 is TGTGCCAGCAGCTTAAAAATGGGCGGTGGGCAGTTCTTC. This translates into CASSLKMGGGQFF. The variable domain in full, completed from reference TRBV7-6 and TRBJ2-1, reads GAGVSQSPRYKVTKRGQDVALRCDPISGHVSLYWYRQALGQGPEFLTYFNYEAQQDKSGLPNDRFSAERPEGSISTLTIQRTEQRDSAMYRCASSLKMGGGQFFGPGTRLTVL.

In the case of this clonotype: At one boundary the junction diverges from the germline segment, which might be a read error. This chain joins TRBV15 and TRBJ2-1; TRBD2 matches 13 bases. CDR3 length: 15 amino acids. Germline CDR1 LNHNV, CDR2 YYDKDF (reference sequence). CDR3 DNA: TGTGCCACCAGCCGAGCCGGGACTAGCGGGAAAACGGCGATCTTC. Residues: CATSRAGTSGKTAIF.

The V call is TRBV7-3, the J call TRBJ2-1; the match to TRBD2 covers 8 bases. The CDR3 length is 15 residues. The V segment lost 5 bases and the J segment 0 bases; nucleotides outside the gene matches: 3. Germline-derived CDR1 and CDR2 are SGHTA and FQGTGA. CDR3 region: CASSPGGSSYNEQFF. The CDR3 region has the DNA TGTGCCAGCAGCCCGGGGGGGAGCTCCTACAATGAGCAGTTCTTC.

This clonotype appeared a few times. The chain uses TRBV7-2 and TRBJ2-7; D possibly corresponds to TRBD2 (7 bases). The V end was cut by 1 base, the J end by 0 bases, with 22 bases between. This CDR3 comprises 19 residues. The germline V gene has CDR1 SGHTA and CDR2 FQGNSA. The CDR3 region is CASSLVRGGTRPSSYEQYF. Here the CDR3 DNA reads TGTGCCAGCAGCTTAGTTAGGGGGGGGACCCGTCCGAGCTCCTACGAGCAGTACTTC.

The V gene is TRBV11-2, the J gene TRBJ1-6; TRBD1 might be the D (6 bases). This CDR3 spans 17 amino acids. With 1 base removed from V and 9 bases from J, the gap between germline ends came to 19 bases. Germline V lookup: CDR1 SGHAT, CDR2 FQNNGV. The CDR3 spells CASSLALLGRGVSPLHF. Written as DNA, the CDR3 is TGTGCCAGCAGCTTAGCCCTTTTGGGCAGGGGAGTTTCACCCCTCCACTTT.

The gene calls are TRBV14 and TRBJ2-5, with TRBD2 matching over 9 bases. The ends lost 4 bases at V and 7 bases at J; junction bases unmatched: 10. Germline values: CDR1 SGHDN, CDR2 FVKESK. This CDR3 has 15 residues. Here the CDR3 DNA reads TGTGCCAGCAGCCTTGTCGGGACTAGCTTCGGGACCCAGTACTTC. Protein product: CASSLVGTSFGTQYF.

The chain links TRBV27 to TRBJ1-6, with a tentative D call TRBD1 (5 bases). From germline, CDR1 is MNHEY and CDR2 SMNVEV (reference sequence). This CDR3 is 15 amino acids long. V was clipped by 5 bases and J by 6 bases, with 14 bases between them. The CDR3 DNA reads TGTGCCAGCAGTCCATCAGGGAGAAGTAATTCACCCCTCCACTTT. Translated: CASSPSGRSNSPLHF.

The genes are TRBV7-6 and TRBJ2-2, with 10 bases matching TRBD2. CDR1 and CDR2 (germline): SGHVS, FNYEAQ. CDR3 length: 18 amino acids. V was pared by 1 base and J by 5 bases, with 10 bases of the junction left unmatched. The CDR3, as DNA: TGTGCCAGCAGCTTAGGGGTAGCTAGCGGGAGTTCGACCGGGGAGCTGTTTTTT. Its protein product is CASSLGVASGSSTGELFF.

The gene calls are TRBV28 and TRBJ1-1; TRBD1 might be the D (5 bases). CDR3 length: 14 amino acids. Germline V lookup: CDR1 MDHEN, CDR2 SYDVKM. V was shortened by 8 bases and J by 1 base, with 14 bases between the two germline ends. The chain's CDR3 is CASLPGGPNTEAFF. For the CDR3, the DNA is TGTGCCAGCCTGCCCGGGGGACCGAACACTGAAGCTTTCTTT.

The V call is TRBV20-1, the J call TRBJ2-2; TRBD2 aligns across 9 bases. The CDR3 is made up of 15 amino acids. Trimming at V came to 2 bases and at J to 3 bases, leaving 4 bases not matched to a gene. Germline V gene data show CDR1 as DFQATT and CDR2 as SNEGSKA (reference sequence). For the CDR3, the DNA is TGCAGTGCTAGACCCCTAGCGGGACACACCGGGGAGCTGTTTTTT. As protein: CSARPLAGHTGELFF.

The J gene is TRBJ2-3, the V gene TRBV19; 11 bases align to TRBD1. This CDR3 has 15 amino acids. V lost 1 base, J lost 8 bases, and 5 bases stayed unmatched. Germline V gene data show CDR1 as LNHDA and CDR2 as SQIVND (reference sequence). In DNA form, the CDR3 reads TGTGCCAGTAGTATAGGGGGACAGGGGGTTGGTACGCAGTATTTT. As protein: CASSIGGQGVGTQYF.

The CDR3 DNA reads as TGCGCCAGCAGCCAAGAGGTTGACAGTACAACTTTCTTT. Translating gives CASSQEVDSTTFF. The chain has TRBV4-3 and TRBJ1-1; possibly TRBD1 for D (5 bases). The germline gives CDR1 LGHNA, CDR2 YSLEER. Deletions cut 0 bases from V and 12 bases from J, with 14 bases between. The CDR3 consists of 13 residues.